The sequence of this T cell receptor beta chain was determined in a study of blood T cells in healthy people across ages. Study observations and caveats: Estimates of diversity drawn from one million T cells were considered underestimates. Greater diversity and more naive CD4+ cells were seen in long-lived donors than in aged donors. Lack of knowledge of donor CMV status possibly confounded expanded clonotype changes.

Comments on this clonotype: Antigen: not known.

Primers used in a second PCR of about 7 to 12 cycles were a sample-barcoded 5' primer and a J-beta primer mix. One entry per CDR3 protein results from TCRdb running MiXCR on the 5' RACE reads. This table holds 1.8 million or so distinct CDR3 sequences, 35% to 50% found once. The ends were cut back, 5 bases at V and 6 bases at J, with 14 bases in the middle. The CDR3 length is 14 residues. Germline V gene data show CDR1 as DFQATT and CDR2 as SNEGSKA (reference sequence). This TCR was sampled from a human donor in good health. The sample comprised blood. The J gene is TRBJ1-6, the V gene TRBV20-1, with a tentative D call TRBD1 (6 bases). CDR3 DNA sequence: TGCAGTGCTGCGAGGGGGTACACTAATTCACCCCTCCACTTT. It is translated as CSAARGYTNSPLHF.